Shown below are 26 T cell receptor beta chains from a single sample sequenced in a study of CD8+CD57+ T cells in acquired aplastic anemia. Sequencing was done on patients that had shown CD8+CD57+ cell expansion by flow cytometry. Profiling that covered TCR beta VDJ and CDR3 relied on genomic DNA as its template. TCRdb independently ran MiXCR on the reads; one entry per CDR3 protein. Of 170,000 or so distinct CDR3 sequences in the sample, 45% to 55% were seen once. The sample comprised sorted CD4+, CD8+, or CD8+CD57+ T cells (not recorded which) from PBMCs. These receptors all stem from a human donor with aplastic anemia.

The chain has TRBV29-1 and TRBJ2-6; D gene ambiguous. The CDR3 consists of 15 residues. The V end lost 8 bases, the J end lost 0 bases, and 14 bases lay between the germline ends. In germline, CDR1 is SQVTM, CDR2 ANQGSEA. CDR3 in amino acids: CSLVYSSSGANVLTF. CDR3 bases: TGCAGCTTAGTCTACAGCTCCTCTGGGGCCAACGTCCTGACTTTC.

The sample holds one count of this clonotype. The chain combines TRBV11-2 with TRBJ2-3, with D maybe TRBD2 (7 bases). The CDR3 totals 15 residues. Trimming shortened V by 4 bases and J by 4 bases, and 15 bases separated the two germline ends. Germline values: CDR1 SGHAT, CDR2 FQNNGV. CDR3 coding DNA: TGTGCCAGCAGCTCTCTGGCGGGGGCCCCAGATACGCAGTATTTT. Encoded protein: CASSSLAGAPDTQYF. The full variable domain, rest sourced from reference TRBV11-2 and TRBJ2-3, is EAGVAQSPRYKIIEKRQSVAFWCNPISGHATLYWYQQILGQGPKLLIQFQNNGVVDDSQLPKDRFSAERLKGVDSTLKIQPAKLEDSAVYLCASSSLAGAPDTQYFGPGTRLTVL.

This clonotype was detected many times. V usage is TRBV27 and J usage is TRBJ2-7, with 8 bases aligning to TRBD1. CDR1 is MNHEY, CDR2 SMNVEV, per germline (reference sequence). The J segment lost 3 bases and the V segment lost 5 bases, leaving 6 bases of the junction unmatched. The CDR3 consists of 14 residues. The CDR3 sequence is CASSTGTGIYEQYF. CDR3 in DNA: TGTGCCAGCAGTACCGGGACAGGCATCTACGAGCAGTACTTC.

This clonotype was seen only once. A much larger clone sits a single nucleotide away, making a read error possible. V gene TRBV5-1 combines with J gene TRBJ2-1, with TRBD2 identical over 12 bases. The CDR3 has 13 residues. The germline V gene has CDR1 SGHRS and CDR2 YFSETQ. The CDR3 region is CASSGGTSGPQLF. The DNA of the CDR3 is TGCGCCAGCAGCGGTGGGACTAGCGGGCCCCAGTTATTC.

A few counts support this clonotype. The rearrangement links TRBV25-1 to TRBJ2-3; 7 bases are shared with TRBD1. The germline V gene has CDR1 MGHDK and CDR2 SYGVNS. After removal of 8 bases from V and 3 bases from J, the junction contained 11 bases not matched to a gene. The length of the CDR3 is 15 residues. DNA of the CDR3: TGTGCCAGCGAGCTTGGACAGGCAGTAACAGATACGCAGTATTTT. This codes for CASELGQAVTDTQYF.

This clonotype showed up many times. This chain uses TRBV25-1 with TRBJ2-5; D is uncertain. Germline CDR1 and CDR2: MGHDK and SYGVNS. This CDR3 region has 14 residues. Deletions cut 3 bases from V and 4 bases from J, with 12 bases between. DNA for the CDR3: TGTGCCAGCAGTGAGCAAGCCGTGACAGAGACCCAGTACTTC. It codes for CASSEQAVTETQYF.

In DNA, the CDR3 is TGTGCCAGCAGCTTAGATCGAAGGGTGATAGAGACCCAGTACTTC. Protein sequence: CASSLDRRVIETQYF. The chain employs TRBV7-9 and TRBJ2-5; D ambiguous. Germline assignment: CDR1 SEHNR and CDR2 FQNEAQ (reference sequence). The CDR3 length is 15 residues. Trimming removed 1 base at V and 4 bases at J, with 13 bases between.

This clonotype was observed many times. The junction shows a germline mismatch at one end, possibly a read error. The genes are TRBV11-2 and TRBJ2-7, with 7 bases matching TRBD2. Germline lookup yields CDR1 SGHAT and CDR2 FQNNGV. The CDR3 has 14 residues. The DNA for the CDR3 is TGTGCCAGCACCCCGACGTACCTAATGACTAGCCCAAACTTC. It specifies CASTPTYLMTSPNF.

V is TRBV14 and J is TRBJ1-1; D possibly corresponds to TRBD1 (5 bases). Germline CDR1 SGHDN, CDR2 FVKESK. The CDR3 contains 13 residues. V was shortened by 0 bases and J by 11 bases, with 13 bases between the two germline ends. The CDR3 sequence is CASSQEEGLKAFF. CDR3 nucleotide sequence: TGTGCCAGCAGCCAAGAGGAGGGGCTCAAGGCTTTCTTT.

The CDR3 DNA sequence: TGTGCCATCAGGGTCCAAGAGACCCAGTACTTC. Residues: CAIRVQETQYF. The chain recombines TRBV10-3 with TRBJ2-5; D unclear. Germline V gives CDR1 ENHRY, CDR2 SYGVKD. The CDR3 totals 11 residues. The V end was cut by 6 bases, the J end by 1 base, with 3 bases between.

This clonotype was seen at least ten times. This CDR3 reads CASSHSSSGVGETQYF. In DNA, the CDR3 is TGCGCCAGCAGCCATTCTAGCTCGGGCGTTGGGGAGACCCAGTACTTC. V usage is TRBV4-3 and J usage is TRBJ2-5, with D tentatively TRBD2 (5 bases). The CDR3 is 16 amino acids. CDR1 is LGHNA, CDR2 YSLEER, per germline. V was clipped by 3 bases and J by 5 bases, with 19 bases between them.

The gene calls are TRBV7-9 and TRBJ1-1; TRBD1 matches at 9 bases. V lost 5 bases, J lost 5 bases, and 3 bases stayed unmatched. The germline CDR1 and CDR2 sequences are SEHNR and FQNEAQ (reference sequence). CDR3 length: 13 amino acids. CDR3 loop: CASSRDRETEAFF. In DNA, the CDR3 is TGTGCCAGCAGCCGGGACAGGGAGACTGAAGCTTTCTTT.

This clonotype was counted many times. CDR3 amino acids: CASQGGSNQPQHF. The CDR3 nucleotides are TGTGCCAGCCAGGGAGGCAGCAATCAGCCCCAGCATTTT. The chain recombines TRBV7-6 with TRBJ1-5, with D possibly TRBD1 on 5 matching bases. Between the trimmed V and J ends, which lost 8 bases and 1 base, there was a span of 9 bases. The CDR3 extends over 13 amino acids. Germline lookup yields CDR1 SGHVS and CDR2 FNYEAQ.

The CDR3 sequence is CASSVDGNSYNEQFF. The CDR3 DNA is TGTGCCAGCAGCGTAGACGGAAACTCCTACAATGAGCAGTTCTTC. The chain is built from TRBV9 and TRBJ2-1; D gene ambiguous. Germline V gene data show CDR1 as SGDLS and CDR2 as YYNGEE. Trimming removed 0 bases at V and 0 bases at J, with 7 bases between. The CDR3 contains 15 residues.

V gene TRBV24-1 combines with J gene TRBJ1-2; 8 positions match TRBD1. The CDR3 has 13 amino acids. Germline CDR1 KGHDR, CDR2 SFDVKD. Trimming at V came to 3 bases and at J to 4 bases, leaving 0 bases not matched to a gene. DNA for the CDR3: TGTGCCACCAGTGATCAGGGGGCCTATGGCTACACCTTC. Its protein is CATSDQGAYGYTF.

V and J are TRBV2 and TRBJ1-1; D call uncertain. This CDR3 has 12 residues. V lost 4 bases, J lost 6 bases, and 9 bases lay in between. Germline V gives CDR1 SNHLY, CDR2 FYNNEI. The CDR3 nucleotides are TGTGCCAGCAGTGTTTCTGTGGCTGAAGCTTTCTTT. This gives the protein CASSVSVAEAFF. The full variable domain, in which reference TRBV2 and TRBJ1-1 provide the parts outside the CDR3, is EPEVTQTPSHQVTQMGQEVILRCVPISNHLYFYWYRQILGQKVEFLVSFYNNEISEKSEIFDDQFSVERPDGSNFTLKIRSTKLEDSAMYFCASSVSVAEAFFGQGTRLTVV.

CDR3 DNA sequence: TGTGCCAGCAGCTTAGGTGGATGGGAGCTGTTTTTT. It is translated as CASSLGGWELFF. The chain joins TRBV7-6 to TRBJ2-2; D not certain. The germline gives CDR1 SGHVS, CDR2 FNYEAQ. The CDR3 has 12 amino acids. V was trimmed by 1 base and J by 9 bases, leaving 6 bases between them.

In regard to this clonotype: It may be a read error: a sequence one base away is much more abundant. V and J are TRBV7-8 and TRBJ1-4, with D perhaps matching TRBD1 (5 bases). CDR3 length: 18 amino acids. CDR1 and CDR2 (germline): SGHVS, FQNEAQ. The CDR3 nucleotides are TGTGCCAGCAGCTTAGGTCCCGGTGGGGGATCAACTAATGAAAAACTGGTTTTT. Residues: CASSLGPGGGSTNEKLVF.

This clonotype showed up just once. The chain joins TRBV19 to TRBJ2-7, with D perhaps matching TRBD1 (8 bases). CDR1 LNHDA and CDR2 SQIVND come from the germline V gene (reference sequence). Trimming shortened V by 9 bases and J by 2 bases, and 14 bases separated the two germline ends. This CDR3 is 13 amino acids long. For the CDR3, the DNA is TGTGCCAGCACAGGGGGGGAGACCTACGAGCAGTACTTC. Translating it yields CASTGGETYEQYF.

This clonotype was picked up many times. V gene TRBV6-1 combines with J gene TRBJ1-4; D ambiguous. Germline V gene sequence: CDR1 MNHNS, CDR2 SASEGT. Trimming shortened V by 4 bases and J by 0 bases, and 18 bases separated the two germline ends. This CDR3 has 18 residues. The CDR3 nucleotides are TGTGCCAGCAGTGCACGACGGTTCCTGGGCGCAACTAATGAAAAACTGTTTTTT. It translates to CASSARRFLGATNEKLFF.

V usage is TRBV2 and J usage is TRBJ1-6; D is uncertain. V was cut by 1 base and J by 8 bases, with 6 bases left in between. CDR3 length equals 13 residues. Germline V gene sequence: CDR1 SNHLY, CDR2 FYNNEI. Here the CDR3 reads CASSEEDDSPLHF. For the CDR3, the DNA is TGTGCCAGCAGTGAAGAAGACGATTCACCCCTCCACTTT.

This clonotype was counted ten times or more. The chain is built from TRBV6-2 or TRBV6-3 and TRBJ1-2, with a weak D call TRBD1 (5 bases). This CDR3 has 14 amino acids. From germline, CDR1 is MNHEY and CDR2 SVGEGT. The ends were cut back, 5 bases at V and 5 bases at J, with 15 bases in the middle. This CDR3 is CASSPLGQGYGYTF. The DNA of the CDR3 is TGTGCCAGCAGTCCCTTGGGGCAGGGATATGGCTACACCTTC.

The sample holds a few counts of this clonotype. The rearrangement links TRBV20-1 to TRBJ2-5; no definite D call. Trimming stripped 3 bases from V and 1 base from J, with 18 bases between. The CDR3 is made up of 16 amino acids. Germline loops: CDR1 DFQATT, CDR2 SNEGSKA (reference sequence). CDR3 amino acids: CSARFGSRLSQETQYF. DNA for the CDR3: TGCAGTGCTAGGTTTGGGTCGAGACTGTCCCAAGAGACCCAGTACTTC.

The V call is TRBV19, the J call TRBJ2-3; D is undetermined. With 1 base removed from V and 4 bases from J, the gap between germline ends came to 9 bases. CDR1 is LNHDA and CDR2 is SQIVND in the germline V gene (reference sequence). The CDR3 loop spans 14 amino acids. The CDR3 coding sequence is TGTGCCAGTAGTATAGCGGATGCCTCAGATACGCAGTATTTT. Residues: CASSIADASDTQYF. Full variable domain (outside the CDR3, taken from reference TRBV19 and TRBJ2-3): DGGITQSPKYLFRKEGQNVTLSCEQNLNHDAMYWYRQDPGQGLRLIYYSQIVNDFQKGDIAEGYSVSREKKESFPLTVTSAQKNPTAFYLCASSIADASDTQYFGPGTRLTVL.

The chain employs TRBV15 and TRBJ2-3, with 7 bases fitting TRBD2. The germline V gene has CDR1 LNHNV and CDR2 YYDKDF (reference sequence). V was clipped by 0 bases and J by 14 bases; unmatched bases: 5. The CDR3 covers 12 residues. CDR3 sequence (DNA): TGTGCCACCAGCAGAGACGGGGGGATTCGGTATTTT. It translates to CATSRDGGIRYF.

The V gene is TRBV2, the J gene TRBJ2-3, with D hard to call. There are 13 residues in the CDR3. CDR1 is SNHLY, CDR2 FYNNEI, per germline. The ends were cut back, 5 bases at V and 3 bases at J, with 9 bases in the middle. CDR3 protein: CASSNGVTDTQYF. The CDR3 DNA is TGTGCCAGCAGTAACGGAGTTACAGATACGCAGTATTTT.